This T cell receptor beta chain was captured by sequencing in a study of regulatory T cells in long-lasting Graves disease. There are a few counts of this clonotype. Antigen unknown. Time point in this sample: persistent/refractory GD, antithyroid drugs over 5 years with positive TRAb. From RNA extracted from PBMCs, the TCR library was made. Study results and caveats: Persistent patients shared more public clonotypes (about 2,700) than newly diagnosed patients (about 940).

Both iRepertoire HTBI primers and Arm-PCR of CDR3 regions were used to build the TCR beta libraries. TCRdb re-called the multiplex PCR reads through MiXCR, storing one row per CDR3 protein. This sample has 650,000 to 700,000 distinct CDR3 sequences, with around 30% found just once. Germline values: CDR1 ENHRY, CDR2 SYGVKD. This CDR3 spans 16 amino acids. V was pared by 2 bases and J by 2 bases, with 7 bases of the junction left unmatched. The specimen comprised peripheral blood mononuclear cells (PBMCs), sampled when the disease was refractory, from a patient treated with antithyroid drugs. This chain links TRBV10-3 with TRBJ2-7; 9 nucleotides agree with TRBD1. The receptor comes from a female donor with Graves disease. As DNA, the CDR3 is TGTGCCATCAGTGAGCGGGGAGGGGACAGGGCCTACGAGCAGTACTTC. Its translation is CAISERGGDRAYEQYF.